The present T cell receptor beta chain was sequenced within a study of cytomegalovirus exposure and HLA in healthy donors. Findings and caveats of the study: Likely technical artifact: a cluster of highly shared sequence variants.

Note on this clone: Its antigen is not known.

The PCR made use of 60 Vbeta and 13 Jbeta primers. TCRdb's table, derived via immunoSEQ multiplex PCR, lists solely in-frame clones and lacks some. In total, the table holds roughly 50,000 clones. V gave up 3 bases and J gave up 2 bases; unmatched junction bases: 10. The CDR3 loop spans 19 amino acids. Germline V gene sequence: CDR1 LGHNA, CDR2 YNFKEQ. The chain combines TRBV4-2 with TRBJ2-6, with TRBD1 matching over 10 bases. The receptor comes from a female donor in good health and CMV-seronegative. Sequences were obtained from PBMCs. The CDR3 loop reads CASSQDPPGQGAGANVLTF. The CDR3 DNA reads TGTGCCAGCAGCCAGGACCCCCCCGGACAGGGGGCTGGGGCCAACGTCCTGACTTTC.